This T cell receptor beta chain was found in a study of T-cell memory formation after mild COVID-19. In the study overall: The TCR clusters were mostly specific to one donor.

This clonotype was detected only a few times. What it binds is unknown. Using its own MiXCR run on the 5' RACE reads, TCRdb lists one record per CDR3 protein. The sample includes some 150,000 distinct CDR3 sequences, about 14% of them seen just once. Study-level results: Pre-infection memory harbored some responding clones, suggesting cross-reactive memory joined. Clones from the second wave (peaking day 37) had unconfirmed SARS-CoV-2 specificity. CD4+ contracting clones were found mainly in CM and EM, and CD8+ ones in EMRA.

The clonotype comes from an adult woman who had mild COVID-19 (a few samples of this study predate the infection). Cell type and time point are not known. Sequencing was carried out using PBMCs or a T cell subset sorted from them (not recorded which).

The CDR3 protein is CASSLSVSGIYNEQFF. The CDR3 DNA reads as TGTGCCAGCAGTTTATCGGTTAGCGGGATTTACAATGAGCAGTTCTTC. The chain carries TRBV27 and TRBJ2-1; 8 bases agree with TRBD2. Germline V gene data show CDR1 as MNHEY and CDR2 as SMNVEV (reference sequence). V was pared by 0 bases and J by 4 bases, with 5 bases of the junction left unmatched. There are 16 residues in the CDR3.